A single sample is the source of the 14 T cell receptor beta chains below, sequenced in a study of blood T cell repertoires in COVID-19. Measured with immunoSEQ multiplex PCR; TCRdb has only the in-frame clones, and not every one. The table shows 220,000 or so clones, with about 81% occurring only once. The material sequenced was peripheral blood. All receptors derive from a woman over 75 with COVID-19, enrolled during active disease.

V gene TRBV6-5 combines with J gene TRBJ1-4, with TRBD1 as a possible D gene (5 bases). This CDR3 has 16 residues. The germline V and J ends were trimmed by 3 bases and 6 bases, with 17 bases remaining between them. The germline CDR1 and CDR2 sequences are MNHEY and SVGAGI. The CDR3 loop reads CASSYTTGTGDEKLFF. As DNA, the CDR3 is TGTGCCAGCAGTTATACTACAGGTACAGGCGATGAAAAACTGTTTTTT.

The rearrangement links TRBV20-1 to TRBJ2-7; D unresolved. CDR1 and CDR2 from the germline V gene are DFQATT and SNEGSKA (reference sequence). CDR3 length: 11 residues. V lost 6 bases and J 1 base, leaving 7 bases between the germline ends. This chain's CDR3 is CSAELSYEQYF. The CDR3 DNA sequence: TGCAGTGCCGAGCTGTCCTACGAGCAGTACTTC.

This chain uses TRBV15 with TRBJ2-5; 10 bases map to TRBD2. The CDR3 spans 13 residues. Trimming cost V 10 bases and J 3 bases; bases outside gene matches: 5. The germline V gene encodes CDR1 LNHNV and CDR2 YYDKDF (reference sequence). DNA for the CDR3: TGTGCCATCCAGCGGGGGGGCGAAGAGACCCAGTACTTC. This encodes CAIQRGGEETQYF.

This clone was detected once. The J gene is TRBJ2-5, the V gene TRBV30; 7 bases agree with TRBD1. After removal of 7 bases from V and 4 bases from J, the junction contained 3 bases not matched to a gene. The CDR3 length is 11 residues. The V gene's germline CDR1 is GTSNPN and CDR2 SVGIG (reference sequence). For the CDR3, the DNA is TGTGCCTTGACAGGGAGAGAGACCCAGTACTTC. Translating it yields CALTGRETQYF.

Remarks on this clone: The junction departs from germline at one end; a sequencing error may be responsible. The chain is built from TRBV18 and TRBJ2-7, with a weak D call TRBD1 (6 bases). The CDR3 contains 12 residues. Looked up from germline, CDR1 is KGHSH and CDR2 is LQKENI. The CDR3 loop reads CASSLGPQGRDF. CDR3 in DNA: TGTGCCAGCTCACTGGGCCCACAGGGCAGGGACTTC.

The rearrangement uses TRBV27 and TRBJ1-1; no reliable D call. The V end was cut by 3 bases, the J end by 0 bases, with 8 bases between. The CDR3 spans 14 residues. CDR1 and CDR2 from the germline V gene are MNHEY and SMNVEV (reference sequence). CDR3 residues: CASSFGQMNTEAFF. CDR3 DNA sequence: TGTGCCAGCAGTTTTGGTCAGATGAACACTGAAGCTTTCTTT.

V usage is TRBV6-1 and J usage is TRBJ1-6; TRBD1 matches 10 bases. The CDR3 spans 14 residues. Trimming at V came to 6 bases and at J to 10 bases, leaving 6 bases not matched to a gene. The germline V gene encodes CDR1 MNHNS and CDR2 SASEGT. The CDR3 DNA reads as TGTGCCAGCAGCCCGCGGGACAGGGGCTCACCCCTCCACTTT. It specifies CASSPRDRGSPLHF.

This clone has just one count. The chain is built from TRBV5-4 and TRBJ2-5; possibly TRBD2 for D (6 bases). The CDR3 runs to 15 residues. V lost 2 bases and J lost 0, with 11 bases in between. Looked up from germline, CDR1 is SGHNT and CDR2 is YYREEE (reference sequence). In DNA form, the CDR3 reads TGTGCCAGCAGCTTTCGGGGGAAGTACCAAGAGACCCAGTACTTC. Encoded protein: CASSFRGKYQETQYF.

The CDR3 protein is CASSRYGDARGDTNEQFF. DNA for the CDR3: TGTGCCAGCTCACGGTACGGGGACGCGCGGGGGGATACCAATGAGCAGTTCTTC. This sequence joins TRBV18 and TRBJ2-1; 8 nucleotides agree with TRBD2. The junction had 17 bases not matched to a gene; V was cut back by 4 bases and J by 6 bases. Germline CDR1 reads KGHSH; CDR2 reads LQKENI. The CDR3 runs to 18 residues.

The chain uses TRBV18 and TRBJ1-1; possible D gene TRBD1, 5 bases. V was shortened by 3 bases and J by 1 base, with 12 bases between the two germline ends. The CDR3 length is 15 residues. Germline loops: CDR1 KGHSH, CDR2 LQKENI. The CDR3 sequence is CASSPGGDANTEAFF. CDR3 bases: TGTGCCAGCTCACCTGGGGGGGATGCGAACACTGAAGCTTTCTTT.

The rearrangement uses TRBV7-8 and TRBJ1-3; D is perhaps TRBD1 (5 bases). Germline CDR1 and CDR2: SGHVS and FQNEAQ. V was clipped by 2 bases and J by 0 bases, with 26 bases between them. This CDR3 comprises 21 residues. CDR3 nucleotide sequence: TGTGCCAGCAGCTTAAGGGGTACCAGTGTTAGGACGCCAAGCTCTGGAAACACCATATATTTT. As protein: CASSLRGTSVRTPSSGNTIYF. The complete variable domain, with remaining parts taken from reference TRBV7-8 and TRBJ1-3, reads GAGVSQSPRYKVAKRGQDVALRCDPISGHVSLFWYQQALGQGPEFLTYFQNEAQLDKSGLPSDRFFAERPEGSVSTLKIQRTQQEDSAVYLCASSLRGTSVRTPSSGNTIYFGEGSWLTVV.

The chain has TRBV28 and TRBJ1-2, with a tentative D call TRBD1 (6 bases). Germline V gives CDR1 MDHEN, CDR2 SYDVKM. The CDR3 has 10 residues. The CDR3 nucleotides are TGTGCTACAACAGGGAATGGCTACACCTTC. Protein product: CATTGNGYTF.

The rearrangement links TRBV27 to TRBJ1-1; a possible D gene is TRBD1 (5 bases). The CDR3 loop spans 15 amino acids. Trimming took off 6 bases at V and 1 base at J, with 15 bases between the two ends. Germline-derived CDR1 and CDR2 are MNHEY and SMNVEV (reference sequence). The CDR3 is CASSPLDRKNTEAFF. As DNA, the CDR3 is TGTGCCAGCAGCCCCCTAGACAGAAAGAACACTGAAGCTTTCTTT.

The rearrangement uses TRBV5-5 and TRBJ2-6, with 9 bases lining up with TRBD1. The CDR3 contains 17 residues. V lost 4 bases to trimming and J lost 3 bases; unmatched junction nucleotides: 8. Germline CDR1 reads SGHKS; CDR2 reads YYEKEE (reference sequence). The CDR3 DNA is TGTGCCAGCAGCACCACAGGGGGCGCGGGTGGGGCCAACGTCCTGACTTTC. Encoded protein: CASSTTGGAGGANVLTF. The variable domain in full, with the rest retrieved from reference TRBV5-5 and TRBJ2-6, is DAGVTQSPTHLIKTRGQQVTLRCSPISGHKSVSWYQQVLGQGPQFIFQYYEKEERGRGNFPDRFSARQFPNYSSELNVNALLLGDSALYLCASSTTGGAGGANVLTFGAGSRLTVL.